The clone carrying this T cell receptor (beta chain) was detected only once. Its antigen remains unidentified. This sample is part of a study of T cell responses to AZD1222 COVID-19 vaccine. About the research overall: Researchers grouped second doses given at about 4 or about 12 weeks into one pool. Findings of the study overall: Most donors were white British, females outnumbered males, and clonal diversity was possibly underestimated.

The method was immunoSEQ multiplex PCR; TCRdb's version includes in-frame clones alone and lacks a portion of them. Among over 45,000 clones, around 90% were seen once, and the ten largest hold roughly 1.9%. The sequence came from an adult in good health. This specimen consisted of peripheral blood, obtained on day 0 of AZD1222 vaccination.

The CDR3, as DNA: TGTGCCAGCAGCCATTCAATAGCGGGAGGCTATGAGCAGTTCTTC. Amino acid sequence: CASSHSIAGGYEQFF. The J gene is TRBJ2-1, the V gene TRBV3-1 (or the pseudogene TRBV3-2); 10 bases map to TRBD2. Germline V lookup: CDR1 LGHDT, CDR2 YNNKEL (reference sequence). The V segment lost 3 bases and the J segment 8 bases; nucleotides outside the gene matches: 7. The CDR3 spans 15 residues.